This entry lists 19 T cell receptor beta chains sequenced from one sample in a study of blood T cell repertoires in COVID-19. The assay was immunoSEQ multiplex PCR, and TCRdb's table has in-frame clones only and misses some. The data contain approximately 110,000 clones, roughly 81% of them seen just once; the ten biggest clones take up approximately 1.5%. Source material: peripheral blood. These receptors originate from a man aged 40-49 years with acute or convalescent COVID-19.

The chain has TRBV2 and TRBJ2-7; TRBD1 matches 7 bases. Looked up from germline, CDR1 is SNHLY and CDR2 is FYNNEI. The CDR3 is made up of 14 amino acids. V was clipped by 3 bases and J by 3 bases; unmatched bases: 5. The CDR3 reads CASSDWTGLYEQYF. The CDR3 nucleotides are TGTGCCAGCAGTGACTGGACAGGTCTCTACGAGCAGTACTTC.

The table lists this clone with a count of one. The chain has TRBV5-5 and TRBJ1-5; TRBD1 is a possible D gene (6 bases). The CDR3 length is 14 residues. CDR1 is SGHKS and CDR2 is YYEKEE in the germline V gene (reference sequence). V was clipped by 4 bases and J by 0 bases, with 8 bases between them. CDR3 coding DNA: TGTGCCAGCAGCCAGGGGAATAGCAATCAGCCCCAGCATTTT. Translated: CASSQGNSNQPQHF. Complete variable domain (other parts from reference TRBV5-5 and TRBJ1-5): DAGVTQSPTHLIKTRGQQVTLRCSPISGHKSVSWYQQVLGQGPQFIFQYYEKEERGRGNFPDRFSARQFPNYSSELNVNALLLGDSALYLCASSQGNSNQPQHFGDGTRLSIL.

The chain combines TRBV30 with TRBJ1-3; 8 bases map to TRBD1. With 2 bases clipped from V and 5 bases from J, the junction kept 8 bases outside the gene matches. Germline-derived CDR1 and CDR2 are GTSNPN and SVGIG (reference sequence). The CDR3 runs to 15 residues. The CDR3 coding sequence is TGTGCCTGGAGTACCCTCGGACAGGGAAGAAACACCATATATTTT. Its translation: CAWSTLGQGRNTIYF.

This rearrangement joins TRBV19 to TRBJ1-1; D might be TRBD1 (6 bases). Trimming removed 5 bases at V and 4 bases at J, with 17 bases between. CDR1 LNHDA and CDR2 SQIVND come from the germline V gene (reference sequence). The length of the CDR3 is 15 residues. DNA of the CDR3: TGTGCCAGTAGTCCCCAATCACAGGGAAGCACTGAAGCTTTCTTT. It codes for CASSPQSQGSTEAFF.

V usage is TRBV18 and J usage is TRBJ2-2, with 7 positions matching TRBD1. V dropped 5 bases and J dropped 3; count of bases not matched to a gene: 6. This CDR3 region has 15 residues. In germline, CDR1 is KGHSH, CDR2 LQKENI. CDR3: CASSGRGGDTGELFF. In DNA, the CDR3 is TGTGCCAGCTCAGGGAGAGGGGGCGACACCGGGGAGCTGTTTTTT. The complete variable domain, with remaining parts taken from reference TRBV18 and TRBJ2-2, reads NAGVMQNPRHLVRRRGQEARLRCSPMKGHSHVYWYRQLPEEGLKFMVYLQKENIIDESGMPKERFSAEFPKEGPSILRIQQVVRGDSAAYFCASSGRGGDTGELFFGEGSRLTVL.

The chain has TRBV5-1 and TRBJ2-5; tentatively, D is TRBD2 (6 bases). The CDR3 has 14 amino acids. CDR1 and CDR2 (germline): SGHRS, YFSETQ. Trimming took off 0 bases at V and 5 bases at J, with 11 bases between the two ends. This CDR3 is CASSLGTSGETQYF. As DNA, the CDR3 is TGCGCCAGCAGCTTGGGGACCAGCGGGGAGACCCAGTACTTC.

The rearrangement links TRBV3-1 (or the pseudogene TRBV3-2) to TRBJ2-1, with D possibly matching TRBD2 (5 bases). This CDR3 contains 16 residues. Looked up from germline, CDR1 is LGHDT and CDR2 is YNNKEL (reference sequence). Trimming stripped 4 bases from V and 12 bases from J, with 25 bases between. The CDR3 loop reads CASSLGVTRPREGQFF. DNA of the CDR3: TGTGCCAGCAGCCTAGGCGTAACTAGGCCCCGCGAAGGGCAGTTCTTC.

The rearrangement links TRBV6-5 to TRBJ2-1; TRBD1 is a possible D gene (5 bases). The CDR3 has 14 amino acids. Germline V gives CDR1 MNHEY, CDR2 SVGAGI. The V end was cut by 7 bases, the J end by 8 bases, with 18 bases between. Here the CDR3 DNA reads TGTGCCAGCAATAGAGTAGGACCCAGGGATGAGCAGTTCTTC. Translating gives CASNRVGPRDEQFF.

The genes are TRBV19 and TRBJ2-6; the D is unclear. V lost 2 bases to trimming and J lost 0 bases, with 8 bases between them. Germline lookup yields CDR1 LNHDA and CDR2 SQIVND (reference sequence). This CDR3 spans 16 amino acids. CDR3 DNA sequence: TGTGCCAGTAGTATAACACGGAGCTCTGGGGCCAACGTCCTGACTTTC. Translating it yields CASSITRSSGANVLTF.

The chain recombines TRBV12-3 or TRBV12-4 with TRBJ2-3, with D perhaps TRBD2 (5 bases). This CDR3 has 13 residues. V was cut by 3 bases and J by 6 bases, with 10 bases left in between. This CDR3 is CASSFRTYDTQYF. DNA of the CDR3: TGTGCCAGCAGTTTTAGGACTTACGATACGCAGTATTTT.

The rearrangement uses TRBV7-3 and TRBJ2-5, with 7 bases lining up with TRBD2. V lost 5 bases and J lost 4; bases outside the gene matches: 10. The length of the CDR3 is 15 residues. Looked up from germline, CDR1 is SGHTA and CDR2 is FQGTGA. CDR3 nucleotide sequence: TGTGCCAGCAGCCCCATGGGAGGGTTCGCAGAGACCCAGTACTTC. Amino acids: CASSPMGGFAETQYF.

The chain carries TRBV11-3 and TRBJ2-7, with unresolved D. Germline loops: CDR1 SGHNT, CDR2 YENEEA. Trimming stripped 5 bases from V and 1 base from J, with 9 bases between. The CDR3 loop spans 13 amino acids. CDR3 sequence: CASSPDGSYEQYF. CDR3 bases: TGTGCCAGCAGCCCCGACGGGTCCTACGAGCAGTACTTC.

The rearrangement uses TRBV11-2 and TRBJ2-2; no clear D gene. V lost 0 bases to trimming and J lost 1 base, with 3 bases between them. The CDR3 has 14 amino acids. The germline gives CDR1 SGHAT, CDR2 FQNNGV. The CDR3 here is CASSLDLNTGELFF. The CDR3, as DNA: TGTGCCAGCAGCTTAGACTTGAACACCGGGGAGCTGTTTTTT.

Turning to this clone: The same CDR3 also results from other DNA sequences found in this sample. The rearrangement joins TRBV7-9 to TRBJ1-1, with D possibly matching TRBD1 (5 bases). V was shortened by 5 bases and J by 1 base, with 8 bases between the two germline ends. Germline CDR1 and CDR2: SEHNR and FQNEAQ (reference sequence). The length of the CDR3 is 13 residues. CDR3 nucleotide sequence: TGTGCCAGCAGCCTACAGGAGAACACTGAAGCTTTCTTT. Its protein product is CASSLQENTEAFF.

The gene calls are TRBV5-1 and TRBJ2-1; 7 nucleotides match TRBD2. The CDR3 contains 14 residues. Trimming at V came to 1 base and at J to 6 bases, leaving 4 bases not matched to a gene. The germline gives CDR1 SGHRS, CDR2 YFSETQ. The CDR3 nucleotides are TGCGCCAGCAGCTTGTCGACTAGCCGCAATGAGCAGTTCTTC. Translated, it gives CASSLSTSRNEQFF.

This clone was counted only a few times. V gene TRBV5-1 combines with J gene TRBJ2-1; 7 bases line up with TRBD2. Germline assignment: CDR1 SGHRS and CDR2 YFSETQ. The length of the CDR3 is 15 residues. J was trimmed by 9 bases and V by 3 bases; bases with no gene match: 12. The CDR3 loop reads CASSSGRTSPFEQFF. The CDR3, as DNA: TGCGCCAGCAGCTCGGGTAGGACTAGTCCTTTTGAGCAGTTCTTC.

CDR3 sequence reads: CASSHRQGADTQYF. The CDR3 nucleotides are TGTGCCAGCAGCCACAGACAGGGGGCAGATACGCAGTATTTT. The V call is TRBV7-2, the J call TRBJ2-3, with 9 bases identical to TRBD1. CDR1 and CDR2 (germline): SGHTA, FQGNSA. Trimming removed 5 bases from V and 4 bases from J; junction bases left unmatched: 4. The CDR3 is 14 residues long.

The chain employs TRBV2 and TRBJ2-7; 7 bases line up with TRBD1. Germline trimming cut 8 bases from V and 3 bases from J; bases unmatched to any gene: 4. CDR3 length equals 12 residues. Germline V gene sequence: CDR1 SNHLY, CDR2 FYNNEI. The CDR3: CASGQDYYEQYF. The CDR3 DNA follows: TGTGCCAGCGGACAGGATTACTACGAGCAGTACTTC.

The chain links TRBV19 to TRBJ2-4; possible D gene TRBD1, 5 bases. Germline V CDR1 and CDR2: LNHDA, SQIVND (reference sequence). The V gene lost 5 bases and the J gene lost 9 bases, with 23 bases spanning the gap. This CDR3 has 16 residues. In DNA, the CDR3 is TGTGCCAGTAGTCGAAGGGGCGGCTCCCCTCCGGGCATTCAGTACTTC. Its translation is CASSRRGGSPPGIQYF. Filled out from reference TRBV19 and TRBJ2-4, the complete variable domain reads DGGITQSPKYLFRKEGQNVTLSCEQNLNHDAMYWYRQDPGQGLRLIYYSQIVNDFQKGDIAEGYSVSREKKESFPLTVTSAQKNPTAFYLCASSRRGGSPPGIQYFGAGTRLSVL.